Presented here are 3 T cell receptor beta chains from one specimen sequenced in a study of cytomegalovirus exposure and HLA in healthy donors. Sequenced by immunoSEQ multiplex PCR; TCRdb stores in-frame clones only, minus some. Of a few hundred thousand clones in the sample, roughly 85% are singletons; the top ten hold around 0.8%. Sequenced material: PBMCs. The receptors here all came from a woman aged 18-30 years in good health and CMV-seronegative.

This chain connects TRBV4-3 to TRBJ1-3; 8 bases map to TRBD1. Germline CDR1 LGHNA, CDR2 YSLEER. The CDR3 has 15 residues. V was clipped by 0 bases and J by 7 bases; unmatched bases: 5. This chain's CDR3 is CASSQDTGGGNTIYF. CDR3 DNA: TGCGCCAGCAGCCAAGATACAGGGGGAGGGAACACCATATATTTT.

The chain recombines TRBV5-1 with TRBJ2-1; possibly TRBD1 for D (5 bases). Trimming left V 0 bases short and J 7 bases short, with 11 bases between. The CDR3 length is 14 residues. Germline V gene data show CDR1 as SGHRS and CDR2 as YFSETQ. Written as DNA, the CDR3 is TGCGCCAGCAGCTTGGCCGAAGGGGATAATGAGCAGTTCTTC. Its protein is CASSLAEGDNEQFF.

A few counts support this clone. This chain uses TRBV7-9 with TRBJ1-5; 7 nucleotides match TRBD1. The CDR3 is 14 amino acids. Germline CDR1 is SEHNR and CDR2 is FQNEAQ (reference sequence). V lost 5 bases to trimming and J lost 6 bases; unmatched junction nucleotides: 7. The CDR3 nucleotides read TGTGCCAGCAGCGAATCAGGGGGATGTCAGCCCCAGCATTTT. This codes for CASSESGGCQPQHF. Full variable domain (missing parts from reference TRBV7-9 and TRBJ1-5): DTGVSQNPRHKITKRGQNVTFRCDPISEHNRLYWYRQTLGQGPEFLTYFQNEAQLEKSRLLSDRFSAERPKGSFSTLEIQRTEQGDSAMYLCASSESGGCQPQHFGDGTRLSIL.